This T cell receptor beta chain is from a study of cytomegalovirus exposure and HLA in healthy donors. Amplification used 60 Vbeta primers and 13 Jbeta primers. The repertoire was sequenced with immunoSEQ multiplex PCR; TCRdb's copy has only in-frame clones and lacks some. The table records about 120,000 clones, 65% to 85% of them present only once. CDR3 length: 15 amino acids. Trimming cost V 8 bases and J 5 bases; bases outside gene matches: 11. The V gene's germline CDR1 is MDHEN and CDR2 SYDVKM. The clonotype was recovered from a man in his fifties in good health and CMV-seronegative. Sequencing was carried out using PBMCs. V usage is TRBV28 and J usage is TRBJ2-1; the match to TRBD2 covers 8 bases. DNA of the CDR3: TGTGCCAGCGACGAACTTAGCGGGACCCACAATGAGCAGTTCTTC. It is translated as CASDELSGTHNEQFF.